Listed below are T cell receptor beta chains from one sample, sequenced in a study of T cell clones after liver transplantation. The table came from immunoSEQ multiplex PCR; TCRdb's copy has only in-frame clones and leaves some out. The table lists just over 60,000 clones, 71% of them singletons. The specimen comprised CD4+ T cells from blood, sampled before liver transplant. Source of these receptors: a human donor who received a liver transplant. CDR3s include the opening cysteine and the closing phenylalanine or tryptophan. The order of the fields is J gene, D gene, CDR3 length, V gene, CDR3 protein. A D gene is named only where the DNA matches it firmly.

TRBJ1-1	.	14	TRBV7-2	CASSLGGVNTEAFF
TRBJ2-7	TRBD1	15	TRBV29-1	CSVTRTGGILDEQYF
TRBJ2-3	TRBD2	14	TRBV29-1	CSVDGLGGTDTQYF
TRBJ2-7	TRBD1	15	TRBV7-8	CASSSSRDRFNEQYF
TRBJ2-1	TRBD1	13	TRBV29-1	CSVGVYRGNEQFF
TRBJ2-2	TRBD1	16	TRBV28	CASSFNRGPNTGELFF
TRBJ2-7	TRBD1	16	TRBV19	CASSSRTGAESYEQYF
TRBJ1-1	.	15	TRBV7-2	CASSLHRQSNTEAFF
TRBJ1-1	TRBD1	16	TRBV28	CASSPSGQGEATEAFF
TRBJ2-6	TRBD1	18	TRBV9	CASSPRGDRGTGANVLTF
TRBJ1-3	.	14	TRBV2	CASVRQDSGNTIYF
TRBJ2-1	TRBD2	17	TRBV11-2	CASSSLRGLAGGNEQFF
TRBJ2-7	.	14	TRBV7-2	CASSLNAGPDEQYF
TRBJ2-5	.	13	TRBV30	CAWSVRGGRTQYF
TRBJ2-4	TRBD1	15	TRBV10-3	CAISAEGTGKNIQYF
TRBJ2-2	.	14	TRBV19	CASSRGIAEGELFF
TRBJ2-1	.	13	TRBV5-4	CASSSPVNNEQFF
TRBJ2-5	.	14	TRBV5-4	CASSSLVAVGDQYF
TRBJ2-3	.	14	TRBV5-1	CASSLAGRTDTQYF
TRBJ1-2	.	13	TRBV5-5	CASSLQGNGGYTF
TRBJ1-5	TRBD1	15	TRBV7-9	CASSLEGDRGQPQHF
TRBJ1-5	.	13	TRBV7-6	CASSYGGVQPQHF
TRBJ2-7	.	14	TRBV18	CASSPTEITYEQYF
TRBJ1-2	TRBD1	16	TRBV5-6	CASSLNRGLGQYRYTF
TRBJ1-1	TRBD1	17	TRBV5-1	CASSSGTGPRLNTEAFF
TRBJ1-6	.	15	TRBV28	CASSFRGGYNSPLHF
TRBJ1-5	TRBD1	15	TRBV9	CASSTGVFGNQPQHF
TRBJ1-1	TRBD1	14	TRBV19	CASRPDREWGEAFF
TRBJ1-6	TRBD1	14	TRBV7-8	CASSRGQENSPLHF
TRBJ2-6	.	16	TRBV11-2	CASSLDRSPGANVLTF
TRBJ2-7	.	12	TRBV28	CASSLGLPEQYF
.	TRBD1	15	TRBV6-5	CASSRNSGGPYEQYF
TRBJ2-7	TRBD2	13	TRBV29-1	CSVRGSGGAEQYF
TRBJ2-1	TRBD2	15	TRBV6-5	CASSYSQRGGYEQFF
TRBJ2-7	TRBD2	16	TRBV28	CASSPVTGGRTYEQYF
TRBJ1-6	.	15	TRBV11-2	CASSFQPESVSPLHF
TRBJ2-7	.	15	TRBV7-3	CASSFSGGYTYEQYF
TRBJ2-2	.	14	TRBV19	CASSILGGTGELFF
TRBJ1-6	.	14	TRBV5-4	CASSLEGNRSPLHF
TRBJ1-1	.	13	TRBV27	CASSLSGLTEAFF
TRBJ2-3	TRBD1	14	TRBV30	CAWSVDRGWDTQYF
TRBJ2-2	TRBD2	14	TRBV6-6	CASSLAGDTGELFF
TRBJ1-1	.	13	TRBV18	CASSPSGVTEAFF
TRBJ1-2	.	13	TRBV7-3	CASSSKAGGGYTF
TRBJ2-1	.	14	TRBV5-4	CASSLRGATDEQFF
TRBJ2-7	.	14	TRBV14	CASSQGGGRYEQYF
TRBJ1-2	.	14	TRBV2	CASSESRTVYGYTF
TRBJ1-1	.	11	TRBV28	CASTGETEAFF
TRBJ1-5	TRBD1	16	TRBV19	CASSLTGPVSNQPQHF
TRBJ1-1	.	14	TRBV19	CASRTGTLNTEAFF
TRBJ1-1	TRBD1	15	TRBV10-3	CAITRQGIGNTEAFF
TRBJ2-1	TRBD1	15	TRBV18	CASSPPGTGGNEQFF
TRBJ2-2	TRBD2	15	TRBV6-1	CASSDVSGGPGELFF
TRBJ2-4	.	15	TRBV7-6	CASSLAPGYGNIQYF
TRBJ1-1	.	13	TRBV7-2	CASSPGQTMFAFF